These 4 T cell receptor beta chains were all obtained from the same sample, sequenced in a study of T cells in Graves' hyperthyroidism and ophthalmopathy. RNA transcripts provided the source from which TCR beta CDR3 regions were amplified. In the first-round RT-PCR of the TCR CDR3, the HTBI primer set was used. TCRdb fed the multiplex PCR reads into MiXCR, producing one record per CDR3 protein. Of approximately 600,000 distinct CDR3 sequences listed, roughly 15% are singletons. The sample taken for sequencing was blood. These receptors were collected from a woman aged 40 to 49 with Graves' ophthalmopathy.

Ten or more counts support this clonotype. The rearrangement joins TRBV19 to TRBJ2-5; weak D call: TRBD1 (6 bases). V was clipped by 8 bases and J by 5 bases, with 21 bases between them. Germline CDR1 is LNHDA and CDR2 is SQIVND (reference sequence). CDR3 length equals 15 residues. CDR3 sequence: CASGETAGALETQYF. DNA of the CDR3: TGTGCCAGTGGGGAGACGGCAGGGGCGCTCGAGACCCAGTACTTC.

This clonotype was observed at least ten times. This chain joins TRBV7-2 and TRBJ2-7; tentatively, D is TRBD2 (6 bases). The CDR3 consists of 14 residues. Trimming removed 0 bases from V and 4 bases from J, with 10 bases in between. Germline assignment: CDR1 SGHTA and CDR2 FQGNSA. CDR3 in amino acids: CASSLAGTFYEQYF. For the CDR3, the DNA is TGTGCCAGCAGCTTAGCAGGGACTTTTTACGAGCAGTACTTC.

This clonotype came up a few times. The rearrangement joins TRBV6-1 to TRBJ2-3, with TRBD1 identical over 10 bases. J was trimmed by 4 bases and V by 6 bases; bases with no gene match: 7. The CDR3 sequence is 15 residues long. The germline V gene encodes CDR1 MNHNS and CDR2 SASEGT. The CDR3 DNA reads TGTGCCAGCAGCCGACCGGGACAGGGGTCAGATACGCAGTATTTT. Residues: CASSRPGQGSDTQYF.

This clonotype was found a few times. The CDR3 ends on some other residue instead of the conserved phenylalanine or tryptophan, so this is likely a read error. This chain connects TRBV19 to TRBJ1-3; 7 bases are shared with TRBD1. The CDR3 runs 15 residues. Germline CDR1 is LNHDA and CDR2 is SQIVND (reference sequence). For the CDR3, the DNA is TGCGCCAGTAGTGGGGACAGTTTCGCCGGAAACACCATATATTCT. It is translated as CASSGDSFAGNTIYS.